The rows below give T cell receptor beta chains drawn from one sample of a study of human T cells and chemical hapten exposure. TCRdb reprocessed the RACE reads via MiXCR and lists one record per CDR3 protein. The sample yields roughly 180,000 distinct CDR3 sequences, more than 12% seen once. The specimen comprised whole blood, sampled in connection with sensitization to the hapten diphenylcyclopropenone (DPC). The receptors originated from a woman aged 25 to 45 with alopecia areata. Some clones in this sample may be carry-over from other donors' samples. The CDR3 runs from the conserved cysteine through the conserved F or W.

j_gene: TRBJ1-2
v_gene: TRBV2
CDR3aa: CASSGEAYGYTF

j_gene: TRBJ2-7
v_gene: TRBV12-3/TRBV12-4
CDR3aa: CASSLGLGQGAEQYF

j_gene: TRBJ1-1
v_gene: TRBV7-2
CDR3aa: CASSYRVNTEAFF

j_gene: TRBJ2-5
v_gene: TRBV28
CDR3aa: CASSSRDKYQETQYF

j_gene: TRBJ1-5
v_gene: TRBV23-1
CDR3aa: CASSQSPTSENQPQHF

j_gene: TRBJ1-5
v_gene: TRBV6-6
CDR3aa: CASSYFVGTESQPQHF

j_gene: TRBJ1-3
v_gene: TRBV3-2
CDR3aa: CASSQAGTDGNTIYF

j_gene: TRBJ1-1
v_gene: TRBV7-8
CDR3aa: CASSPARGRQTEAFF

j_gene: TRBJ2-1
v_gene: TRBV18
CDR3aa: CASSPRASGILYNEQFF

j_gene: TRBJ2-2
v_gene: TRBV4-3
CDR3aa: CASSQRVGYTGELFF

j_gene: TRBJ2-7
v_gene: TRBV18
CDR3aa: CASSPKGEGGEQYF

j_gene: TRBJ2-1
v_gene: TRBV20-1
CDR3aa: CSARVSGASNEQFF

j_gene: TRBJ2-7
v_gene: TRBV6-2/TRBV6-3
CDR3aa: CASSSTGTSGSYEQYF

j_gene: TRBJ1-1
v_gene: TRBV3-1
CDR3aa: CASSQYLQGGTEAFF

j_gene: TRBJ2-1
v_gene: TRBV7-6
CDR3aa: CASSSLGHEQFF

j_gene: TRBJ2-3
v_gene: TRBV7-2
CDR3aa: CASSLGLPTDTQYF

j_gene: TRBJ1-1
v_gene: TRBV28
CDR3aa: CASSLSSTEAFF

j_gene: TRBJ2-7
v_gene: TRBV28
CDR3aa: CASSPGRVFHEQYF

j_gene: TRBJ1-2
v_gene: TRBV28
CDR3aa: CASSLTGAFYGYTF

j_gene: TRBJ2-3
v_gene: TRBV5-1
CDR3aa: CASRIPTGADTQYF

j_gene: TRBJ1-2
v_gene: TRBV6-6
CDR3aa: CASTITWADGYTF

j_gene: TRBJ2-5
v_gene: TRBV20-1
CDR3aa: CSARDLSGGYQETQYF

j_gene: TRBJ2-3
v_gene: TRBV29-1
CDR3aa: CSVLGTGRQQEDTQYF

j_gene: TRBJ2-7
v_gene: TRBV14
CDR3aa: CASSQEGDFKDEQYF

j_gene: TRBJ2-3
v_gene: TRBV28
CDR3aa: CASRDFSTDTQYF

j_gene: TRBJ2-1
v_gene: TRBV20-1
CDR3aa: CSAGEAGLSFF